A selection of T cell receptor beta chains follows, all from one sample in a study of cytomegalovirus exposure and HLA in healthy donors. Measured with immunoSEQ multiplex PCR; TCRdb has only the in-frame clones, and not every one. This sample carries 100,000 to 150,000 clones, roughly 85% of them seen once, and the ten largest clones take about 3.5%. The sample taken for sequencing was PBMCs. The receptors originated from a woman in her 40s in good health and CMV-seropositive. Both conserved end residues are part of each CDR3. Fields, in order: CDR3 DNA, CDR3 protein, clone size, V gene, D gene, J gene. D genes are given only for firm matches. A row's size may be missing; if present it is once, few, many or a size class.

TGTGCCAGCAGACCCCAGAGCGGAAGCTCCTACGAGCAGTACTTC,CASRPQSGSSYEQYF,-,TRBV6-5,-,TRBJ2-7
TGTGCCAGCAGTATCCCGGGACAGGGAGCCTACGAGCAGTACTTC,CASSIPGQGAYEQYF,-,TRBV28,TRBD1,TRBJ2-7
TGTGCCAGCAGGGGGACACACATACAAGAGACCCAGTACTTC,CASRGTHIQETQYF,-,TRBV2,-,TRBJ2-5
TGTGCCAGCAGCTTAGGGAGTTTCTACGAGCAGTACTTC,CASSLGSFYEQYF,-,TRBV11-2,-,TRBJ2-7
TGCGCCAGCAGCCAAGGTCCGGGCGCTAGCGGGGGGGATACGCAGTATTTT,CASSQGPGASGGDTQYF,-,TRBV4-3,TRBD2,TRBJ2-3
TGCGCCAGCAGCGCCGACAGGCATTATGGCTACACCTTC,CASSADRHYGYTF,few,TRBV5-1,-,TRBJ1-2
TGTGCCAGCAGATCTGGGACAGGGAACACTGAAGCTTTCTTT,CASRSGTGNTEAFF,-,TRBV6-5,TRBD1,TRBJ1-1
TGTGCCAGCAGCGCTAGCAGTCAGGGGACCTACGAGCAGTACTTC,CASSASSQGTYEQYF,-,TRBV7-9,-,TRBJ2-7
TGTGCCAGCAGCGTTAGCGGGAGGAGAATCCAGTTCTTC,CASSVSGRRIQFF,-,TRBV5-6,TRBD2,TRBJ2-1
TGCGCCAGCAGCCCCCGGACAGGGGGTTGGAAAGCCACTGAAGCTTTCTTT,CASSPRTGGWKATEAFF,-,TRBV5-1,TRBD1,TRBJ1-1
TGTGCCAGCAGTGATTACAGGGATTCCGAGCAGTACTTC,CASSDYRDSEQYF,-,TRBV6-1,-,TRBJ2-7
TGTGCCAGTAGTATAGGGACTAGCGGACAGTTCTTC,CASSIGTSGQFF,-,TRBV19,TRBD2,TRBJ2-1
TGTGCCAGCAGACAGGGTGGCTATGGCTACACCTTC,CASRQGGYGYTF,-,TRBV28,-,TRBJ1-2
TGTGCCAGCTCCAAAAGGACAGGCTTTTTGACTGAAGCTTTCTTT,CASSKRTGFLTEAFF,-,TRBV2,TRBD1,TRBJ1-1
TGTGCCAGCAGCTTATTTTTCGGGGGGCCTGGTTCCTACGAGCAGTACTTC,CASSLFFGGPGSYEQYF,-,TRBV7-2,-,TRBJ2-7
TGTGCCTGGATGCGTGGGCGGGTAAACACTGAAGCTTTCTTT,CAWMRGRVNTEAFF,-,TRBV30,-,TRBJ1-1
TGCGCCAGCAGCTCGGGACAGGGGTTTGACGAGCAGTACTTC,CASSSGQGFDEQYF,-,TRBV5-1,TRBD1,TRBJ2-7
TGCGCCAGCAGCTTGGGGACAGTAGTTGAAAAACTGTTTTTT,CASSLGTVVEKLFF,-,TRBV5-1,-,TRBJ1-4
TGTGCCAGCATCCCGGACACGATGGATGAAAAACTGTTTTTT,CASIPDTMDEKLFF,-,TRBV7-9,-,TRBJ1-4
TGTGCCACCAGCGCGGGGACTAGCGGGAGTTTATACGAGCAGTACTTC,CATSAGTSGSLYEQYF,-,TRBV15,TRBD2,TRBJ2-7
TGTGCCAGCAGCTTACTAGCGGACAGCTCCTACAATGAGCAGTTCTTC,CASSLLADSSYNEQFF,-,TRBV7-9,-,TRBJ2-1
TGTGCCAGCAACCTTCTAGGGGGAGATACGCAGTATTTT,CASNLLGGDTQYF,-,TRBV28,-,TRBJ2-3
TGTGCCAGCAGCCCCGGACAGGGACTCTACGAGCAGTACTTC,CASSPGQGLYEQYF,few,TRBV7-9,TRBD1,TRBJ2-7
TGTGCCTGGAGTTCGGACACCAACGAGCAGTACTTC,CAWSSDTNEQYF,-,TRBV30,-,TRBJ2-7
TGTGCCAGCAGTTTGGGGCGTCGGGAGACCCAGTACTTC,CASSLGRRETQYF,few,TRBV6-5,-,TRBJ2-5
TGTGCCAGCCGGAGGGGAGCCGAGGGCTCCTACAATGAGCAGTTCTTC,CASRRGAEGSYNEQFF,-,TRBV9,-,TRBJ2-1
TGTGCCAGCAGCTTAGACAGCGTCTCCTACGAGCAGTACTTC,CASSLDSVSYEQYF,-,TRBV11-2,-,TRBJ2-7
TGTGCCATCCCGGGACAGAAAGACAATGAGCAGTTCTTC,CAIPGQKDNEQFF,-,TRBV10-3,TRBD1,TRBJ2-1
TGTGCCAGTAGTATAAGTCAGGGGCTATCACGTAATTCACCCCTCCACTTT,CASSISQGLSRNSPLHF,-,TRBV19,-,TRBJ1-6
TGTGCCAGCAGCTACGACCCGGGCGGGAGGGACAGAGATACGCAGTATTTT,CASSYDPGGRDRDTQYF,-,TRBV7-9,TRBD2,TRBJ2-3
TGTGCCAGCAGCCAAGATCTAGCGGGAGGAACAGATACGCAGTATTTT,CASSQDLAGGTDTQYF,-,TRBV4-2,TRBD2,TRBJ2-3
TGTGCCAGCAGTATCGCCGGGACAGGGAGTTCACCCCTCCACTTT,CASSIAGTGSSPLHF,-,TRBV6-5,TRBD1,TRBJ1-6
TGTGCCAGCAGCTACGTCAGGGGGTTTCCGCGGAAGAACACTGAAGCTTTCTTT,CASSYVRGFPRKNTEAFF,-,TRBV7-3,TRBD1,TRBJ1-1
TGCGCCAGCAGCCAAATGGGACTAGCGGGAAACACAGATACGCAGTATTTT,CASSQMGLAGNTDTQYF,-,TRBV4-3,TRBD2,TRBJ2-3
TGTGCCAGCAGCGTCGGGAGCTCTGGAAACACCATATATTTT,CASSVGSSGNTIYF,-,TRBV9,-,TRBJ1-3
TGTGCCAGTAGTATTTCAGTCTCTGGAAACACCATATATTTT,CASSISVSGNTIYF,-,TRBV19,-,TRBJ1-3
TGTGCCAGCACTTTGGCGGGGCGGACCGGGGAGCTGTTTTTT,CASTLAGRTGELFF,-,TRBV6-6,-,TRBJ2-2
TGTGCCAGCAGCTTAGAAGGGGATGATTCACCCCTCCACTTT,CASSLEGDDSPLHF,-,TRBV11-3,-,TRBJ1-6
TGTGCCAGCAGCGGACACAGGGCTTTGAGTACTGAAGCTTTCTTT,CASSGHRALSTEAFF,-,TRBV9,-,TRBJ1-1
TGTGCCAGCAGCTTAGGGGCAGCCAACTACGAGCAGTACTTC,CASSLGAANYEQYF,-,TRBV11-2,-,TRBJ2-7
TGTGCCAGCAGCTTGGGACTAGCGGGAGATACCACAGATACGCAGTATTTT,CASSLGLAGDTTDTQYF,-,TRBV5-6,TRBD2,TRBJ2-3
TGTGCCAGCAGTGCGGGACTAGTGTACGAGCAGTACTTC,CASSAGLVYEQYF,-,TRBV28,TRBD2,TRBJ2-7
TGTGCCAGCAGCAAACACCTAAGGGGGAACCCCTACGAGCAGTACTTC,CASSKHLRGNPYEQYF,-,TRBV7-8,-,TRBJ2-7
TGTGCCAGCAGACACGGGACTAGCGGGAAGACCCAGTACTTC,CASRHGTSGKTQYF,once,TRBV28,TRBD2,TRBJ2-5
TGCAGCGTTGCAGGGGCTGGGTCCTACGAGCAGTACTTC,CSVAGAGSYEQYF,once,TRBV29-1,-,TRBJ2-7
TGTGCCAGTAGTATCCGGGAATGGGTGAACACTGAAGCTTTCTTT,CASSIREWVNTEAFF,-,TRBV19,-,TRBJ1-1
TGTGCCTGGAGTCCGGGGGAGGGATGGCCTAATGAAAAACTGTTTTTT,CAWSPGEGWPNEKLFF,-,TRBV30,-,TRBJ1-4
TGTGCCAGCAGCGAGGTGGGGACGGGCGGGCTAGCGGGAGACAATGAGCAGTTCTTC,CASSEVGTGGLAGDNEQFF,once,TRBV9,TRBD2,TRBJ2-1
TGTGCCAGCAGCCAAGACCGGGGGGCCGTGGGGGGCGGGAGCGAGCAGTACTTC,CASSQDRGAVGGGSEQYF,-,TRBV4-2,-,TRBJ2-7
TGTGCCAGCAGCCGAAACAGGGGTTTGGACACTGAAGCTTTCTTT,CASSRNRGLDTEAFF,few,TRBV13,TRBD1,TRBJ1-1
TGTGCCAGCTCACCATCTCGGACAGGGGGGAATGAAAAACTGTTTTTT,CASSPSRTGGNEKLFF,-,TRBV18,TRBD1,TRBJ1-4
TGTGCCAGCAGCTTTTCGGGCACCGGGGAGCTGTTTTTT,CASSFSGTGELFF,-,TRBV7-3,-,TRBJ2-2
TGTGCCAGCAGTTACGAGCGGGAGGGTTACGAGCAGTACTTC,CASSYEREGYEQYF,-,TRBV6-5,TRBD2,TRBJ2-7